The 2 T cell receptor beta chains below come from one sample, sequenced in a study of blood T cell repertoires in COVID-19. Sequencing was performed with immunoSEQ multiplex PCR; in TCRdb, only in-frame clones are kept and a portion is missing. The sample consists of over 150,000 clones, approximately 85% of them appearing once. The specimen sequenced was peripheral blood. These receptors came from a man aged 35-49 years with acute or convalescent COVID-19.

The V gene is TRBV5-8, the J gene TRBJ1-5; 7 nucleotides align to TRBD1. V was clipped by 4 bases and J by 6 bases; unmatched bases: 7. Germline V lookup: CDR1 SGHTS, CDR2 YDEGEE. The CDR3 has 14 residues. CDR3 nucleotides: TGTGCCAGCAGCGAGAGACAGGGAGGTCAGCCCCAGCATTTT. Its translation is CASSERQGGQPQHF.

This chain uses TRBV6-4 with TRBJ2-7; D might be TRBD1 (5 bases). CDR1 is MRHNA, CDR2 SNTAGT, per germline. V gave up 3 bases and J gave up 2 bases, with 20 bases separating them. The CDR3 is made up of 17 amino acids. The CDR3 spells CASSDIEDPRAAYEQYF. CDR3 nucleotides: TGTGCCAGCAGTGATATAGAGGACCCCAGGGCAGCCTACGAGCAGTACTTC.